Below are 30 T cell receptor beta chains sequenced from a single sample in a study of beta chain features in type 1 diabetes. Every bit of the isolated RNA underwent reverse transcription, so sequencing read expressed TCRB transcripts. Sequenced by immunoSEQ multiplex PCR; TCRdb stores in-frame clones only, minus some. The sample has 250,000 or so clones, approximately 70% seen once; the top ten hold around 0.05%. Sequencing was done on a sample of naive CD4+ T cells from blood. All receptors come from a man younger than 45 in good health.

The gene calls are TRBV5-1 and TRBJ1-2; D uncertain. The CDR3 has 15 residues. Trimming stripped 0 bases from V and 5 bases from J, with 14 bases between. In germline, CDR1 is SGHRS, CDR2 YFSETQ. In DNA, the CDR3 is TGCGCCAGCAGCTTGGAACCGAACCCTACTTATGGCTACACCTTC. This gives the protein CASSLEPNPTYGYTF.

This sequence joins TRBV9 and TRBJ2-1; D not certain. The CDR3 covers 13 residues. Germline lookup yields CDR1 SGDLS and CDR2 YYNGEE. V was clipped by 0 bases and J by 10 bases, with 11 bases between them. CDR3 amino acids: CASSVEHLGEQFF. For the CDR3, the DNA is TGTGCCAGCAGCGTAGAGCACCTAGGGGAGCAGTTCTTC.

This chain uses TRBV30 with TRBJ1-1; D unresolved. V was pared by 0 bases and J by 1 base, with 9 bases between. The length of the CDR3 is 14 residues. CDR1 is GTSNPN and CDR2 is SVGIG in the germline V gene (reference sequence). This CDR3 reads CAWSVRARNTEAFF. CDR3 sequence (DNA): TGTGCCTGGAGTGTCCGGGCGAGGAACACTGAAGCTTTCTTT.

The chain uses TRBV9 and TRBJ1-5; TRBD1 aligns across 8 bases. The ends lost 1 base at V and 4 bases at J; junction bases unmatched: 4. CDR1 is SGDLS and CDR2 is YYNGEE in the germline V gene. This CDR3 spans 15 amino acids. CDR3: CASSVSGQANQPQHF. The CDR3 DNA reads TGTGCCAGCAGCGTATCGGGACAGGCGAATCAGCCCCAGCATTTT. Using reference TRBV9 and TRBJ1-5 for the parts outside the CDR3, the full variable domain is DSGVTQTPKHLITATGQRVTLRCSPRSGDLSVYWYQQSLDQGLQFLIQYYNGEERAKGNILERFSAQQFPDLHSELNLSSLELGDSALYFCASSVSGQANQPQHFGDGTRLSIL.

This clone was detected only once. This rearrangement joins TRBV29-1 to TRBJ2-1, with D possibly being TRBD1 or TRBD2 (5 bases each). The V end lost 5 bases, the J end lost 3 bases, and 17 bases lay between the germline ends. The CDR3 sequence is 15 residues long. CDR1 and CDR2 (germline): SQVTM, ANQGSEA. CDR3 region: CSVLGVGESYNEQFF. DNA for the CDR3: TGCAGCGTTCTCGGGGTGGGGGAGAGCTACAATGAGCAGTTCTTC.

The chain couples TRBV9 to TRBJ2-3, with 11 positions matching TRBD2. V gave up 2 bases and J gave up 2 bases; unmatched junction bases: 7. The CDR3 spans 17 residues. Per germline, CDR1 SGDLS and CDR2 YYNGEE. CDR3 DNA sequence: TGTGCCAGCAGCGTCAGACCGGGACTAGCGGACACAGATACGCAGTATTTT. Amino acid sequence: CASSVRPGLADTDTQYF.

The chain carries TRBV7-2 and TRBJ2-7; possibly TRBD1 for D (6 bases). Trimming shortened V by 5 bases and J by 7 bases, and 9 bases separated the two germline ends. The germline CDR1 and CDR2 sequences are SGHTA and FQGNSA. This CDR3 is built from 11 residues. The chain's CDR3 is CASSPGTEQYF. CDR3 DNA: TGTGCCAGCAGCCCAGGGACAGAGCAGTACTTC.

The J gene is TRBJ2-7, the V gene TRBV10-2; 7 nucleotides match TRBD1. The trim removed 2 bases at V and 7 bases at J, leaving 5 bases unmatched. CDR3 size: 13 residues. The V gene's germline CDR1 is WSHSY and CDR2 SAAADI. CDR3 nucleotide sequence: TGCGCCAGCAGTGAGAGGGGGCCGGGGGAGCAGTACTTC. Translated: CASSERGPGEQYF.

The V and J genes are TRBV10-3 and TRBJ1-1; D call uncertain. Germline CDR1 reads ENHRY; CDR2 reads SYGVKD. The CDR3 totals 13 residues. Trimming stripped 1 base from V and 4 bases from J, with 7 bases between. The chain's CDR3 is CAISEWMGTEAFF. As DNA, the CDR3 is TGTGCCATCAGTGAGTGGATGGGCACTGAAGCTTTCTTT.

This chain uses TRBV7-2 with TRBJ2-3, with 8 bases identical to TRBD1. CDR3 length: 15 amino acids. Losses at the gene ends were 1 base for V and 1 base for J; bases not matched to a gene: 1. Germline values: CDR1 SGHTA, CDR2 FQGNSA. The CDR3: CASSLGGQGTDTQYF. CDR3 nucleotide sequence: TGTGCCAGCAGCTTAGGGGGACAGGGCACAGATACGCAGTATTTT.

The rearrangement links TRBV7-9 to TRBJ2-5; D is uncertain. The ends were cut back, 1 base at V and 5 bases at J, with 14 bases in the middle. This CDR3 comprises 15 residues. Germline assignment: CDR1 SEHNR and CDR2 FQNEAQ (reference sequence). CDR3 nucleotides: TGTGCCAGCAGCTTAGGTCGGGCCCATCGTGAGACCCAGTACTTC. It specifies CASSLGRAHRETQYF.

CDR3 nucleotide sequence: TGTGCCACCAGCAGACCTACTAGCGGGAGGAAAGAGACCCAGTACTTC. Residues: CATSRPTSGRKETQYF. The chain is built from TRBV15 and TRBJ2-5, with TRBD2 matching over 12 bases. With 2 bases clipped from V and 3 bases from J, the junction kept 4 bases outside the gene matches. Germline CDR1 LNHNV, CDR2 YYDKDF (reference sequence). The CDR3 contains 16 residues. Filled out from reference TRBV15 and TRBJ2-5, the complete variable domain reads DAMVIQNPRYQVTQFGKPVTLSCSQTLNHNVMYWYQQKSSQAPKLLFHYYDKDFNNEADTPDNFQSRRPNTSFCFLDIRSPGLGDTAMYLCATSRPTSGRKETQYFGPGTRLLVL.

The rearrangement links TRBV11-2 to TRBJ2-1; D assignment may be TRBD1 or TRBD2 (6 bases each). The CDR3 covers 11 residues. The V end was cut by 5 bases, the J end by 10 bases, with 9 bases between. Germline V gives CDR1 SGHAT, CDR2 FQNNGV. The chain's CDR3 is CASSRGTEQFF. In DNA form, the CDR3 reads TGTGCCAGCAGCCGCGGGACAGAGCAGTTCTTC.

V usage is TRBV5-1 and J usage is TRBJ2-5, with TRBD1 matching 8 bases. The CDR3 is 13 amino acids. V trimming: 6 bases; J trimming: 5 bases; junction bases outside the gene matches: 6. CDR1 SGHRS and CDR2 YFSETQ come from the germline V gene. The CDR3 bases are TGCGCCAGCACCATGACAGGGGAGGAGACCCAGTACTTC. This translates into CASTMTGEETQYF.

The rearrangement joins TRBV4-2 to TRBJ2-6; TRBD2 matches 13 bases. The CDR3 length is 19 residues. The V and J ends lost 4 bases and 1 base, in that order; junction bases with no gene match: 7. Germline CDR1 reads LGHNA; CDR2 reads YNFKEQ. CDR3 sequence reads: CASSPPGLAGSSGANVLTF. The DNA for the CDR3 is TGTGCCAGCAGCCCCCCGGGACTAGCGGGGTCTTCTGGGGCCAACGTCCTGACTTTC.

V gene TRBV29-1 combines with J gene TRBJ1-2, with 7 positions matching TRBD1. The CDR3 consists of 13 residues. Per germline, CDR1 SQVTM and CDR2 ANQGSEA. V shed 1 base, J shed 5 bases, and the junction held 4 bases outside the gene matches. The CDR3 sequence is CSVEADRRYGYTF. CDR3 coding DNA: TGCAGCGTTGAAGCGGACAGGCGGTATGGCTACACCTTC.

The table lists this clone with a few counts. V and J are TRBV7-2 and TRBJ2-1; D not resolved. The ends were cut back, 6 bases at V and 6 bases at J, with 3 bases in the middle. The CDR3 extends over 10 amino acids. The V gene's germline CDR1 is SGHTA and CDR2 FQGNSA. This CDR3 reads CASSSNEQFF. CDR3 bases: TGTGCCAGCAGTAGCAATGAGCAGTTCTTC.

This clone has only one observation. This rearrangement joins TRBV6-6 to TRBJ2-7; D is undetermined. Trimming cost V 2 bases and J 5 bases, with 13 bases left between them. This CDR3 comprises 14 residues. From germline, CDR1 is MNHNY and CDR2 SVGAGI (reference sequence). The CDR3 bases are TGTGCCAGCAGTTACCGGCAATATCACGACGAGCAGTACTTC. It is translated as CASSYRQYHDEQYF.

The V call is TRBV7-2, the J call TRBJ2-1, with 7 bases fitting TRBD2. V shed 1 base and J 4 bases; nucleotides not matched to a gene: 4. Germline V lookup: CDR1 SGHTA, CDR2 FQGNSA. The CDR3 totals 15 residues. The CDR3 coding sequence is TGTGCCAGCAGCTTAGGAGCGGGGAGGTACAATGAGCAGTTCTTC. Translating it yields CASSLGAGRYNEQFF.

V is TRBV20-1 and J is TRBJ2-7; TRBD1 agrees at 7 bases. CDR3 length: 11 amino acids. J was trimmed by 7 bases and V by 2 bases; bases with no gene match: 2. Germline V gives CDR1 DFQATT, CDR2 SNEGSKA (reference sequence). The CDR3 coding sequence is TGCAGTGCTAGACAGGGGGAAGAGCAGTACTTC. The encoded protein is CSARQGEEQYF.

There are a few counts of this clone. The rearrangement links TRBV2 to TRBJ2-6; no reliable D call. The CDR3 covers 14 residues. CDR1 and CDR2 (germline): SNHLY, FYNNEI. The germline V and J ends were trimmed by 6 bases and 0 bases, with 6 bases remaining between them. CDR3 DNA sequence: TGTGCCAGCAGGTCCATCTCTGGGGCCAACGTCCTGACTTTC. It yields the protein CASRSISGANVLTF.

V and J are TRBV6-6 and TRBJ1-3; D is unclear. V was clipped by 6 bases and J by 0 bases, with 12 bases between them. Looked up from germline, CDR1 is MNHNY and CDR2 is SVGAGI (reference sequence). The CDR3 sequence is 15 residues long. The CDR3 is CASSAQLFSGNTIYF. The CDR3 region has the DNA TGTGCCAGCAGCGCACAGCTTTTCTCTGGAAACACCATATATTTT.

V is TRBV13 and J is TRBJ2-1, with TRBD1 matching 7 bases. Germline-derived CDR1 and CDR2 are PRHDT and FYEKMQ (reference sequence). The CDR3 totals 15 residues. Losses at the gene ends were 5 bases for V and 6 bases for J; bases not matched to a gene: 10. Here the CDR3 DNA reads TGTGCCAGCAGCGGACCGGGACAGAGACTCAATGAGCAGTTCTTC. It codes for CASSGPGQRLNEQFF.

The CDR3 DNA is TGTGCCAGCAGCTTGGGCACGGCCTACAATGAGCAGTTCTTC. Its translation: CASSLGTAYNEQFF. The V and J genes are TRBV13 and TRBJ2-1; no reliable D call. V shed 3 bases and J shed 2 bases, with 8 bases lying between them. Germline loops: CDR1 PRHDT, CDR2 FYEKMQ (reference sequence). The CDR3 runs to 14 residues.

The genes are TRBV2 and TRBJ2-2, with D hard to call. This CDR3 is 12 amino acids long. Trimming left V 1 base short and J 7 bases short, with 4 bases between. Germline values: CDR1 SNHLY, CDR2 FYNNEI. CDR3 nucleotide sequence: TGTGCCAGCAGTGAAGGCAGCGGGGAGCTGTTTTTT. As protein: CASSEGSGELFF.

The chain uses TRBV7-2 and TRBJ2-7, with 10 nucleotides matching TRBD2. Germline V gives CDR1 SGHTA, CDR2 FQGNSA. V lost 5 bases, J lost 2 bases, and 6 bases stayed unmatched. CDR3 size: 15 residues. The CDR3 DNA is TGTGCCAGCAGCGCCCGGACTAGCGGACCCTACGAGCAGTACTTC. Residues: CASSARTSGPYEQYF.

This clone turned up a few times. The gene calls are TRBV5-1 and TRBJ2-3; the match to TRBD2 covers 8 bases. This CDR3 has 14 amino acids. Germline V gene data show CDR1 as SGHRS and CDR2 as YFSETQ. Germline trimming cut 4 bases from V and 3 bases from J; bases unmatched to any gene: 4. CDR3 loop: CASSGERGTDTQYF. The CDR3 DNA follows: TGCGCCAGCAGCGGCGAGCGGGGGACAGATACGCAGTATTTT.

The gene calls are TRBV5-1 and TRBJ2-7, with a tentative D call TRBD1 (6 bases). This CDR3 region has 15 residues. Germline lookup yields CDR1 SGHRS and CDR2 YFSETQ. Trimming shortened V by 4 bases and J by 0 bases, and 14 bases separated the two germline ends. The CDR3 reads CASSPARTVSYEQYF. In nucleotides, the CDR3 is TGCGCCAGCAGCCCAGCGAGGACAGTCTCCTACGAGCAGTACTTC.

V and J are TRBV29-1 and TRBJ2-1, with D possibly matching TRBD2 (6 bases). V was cut by 6 bases and J by 2 bases, with 14 bases left in between. The CDR3 loop spans 14 amino acids. Per the germline V gene, CDR1 is SQVTM and CDR2 is ANQGSEA. The CDR3 sequence is CSVTRLGPYNEQFF. The CDR3 nucleotides read TGCAGCGTGACTAGACTTGGGCCCTACAATGAGCAGTTCTTC.

This clone has only a few counts. V is TRBV30 and J is TRBJ1-5, with D possibly matching TRBD1 (6 bases). Germline values: CDR1 GTSNPN, CDR2 SVGIG (reference sequence). V lost 3 bases and J lost 2, with 11 bases in between. The CDR3 is 14 amino acids. CDR3 nucleotide sequence: TGTGCCTGGAGCTACAGGGCTGGCAATCAGCCCCAGCATTTT. This gives the protein CAWSYRAGNQPQHF.